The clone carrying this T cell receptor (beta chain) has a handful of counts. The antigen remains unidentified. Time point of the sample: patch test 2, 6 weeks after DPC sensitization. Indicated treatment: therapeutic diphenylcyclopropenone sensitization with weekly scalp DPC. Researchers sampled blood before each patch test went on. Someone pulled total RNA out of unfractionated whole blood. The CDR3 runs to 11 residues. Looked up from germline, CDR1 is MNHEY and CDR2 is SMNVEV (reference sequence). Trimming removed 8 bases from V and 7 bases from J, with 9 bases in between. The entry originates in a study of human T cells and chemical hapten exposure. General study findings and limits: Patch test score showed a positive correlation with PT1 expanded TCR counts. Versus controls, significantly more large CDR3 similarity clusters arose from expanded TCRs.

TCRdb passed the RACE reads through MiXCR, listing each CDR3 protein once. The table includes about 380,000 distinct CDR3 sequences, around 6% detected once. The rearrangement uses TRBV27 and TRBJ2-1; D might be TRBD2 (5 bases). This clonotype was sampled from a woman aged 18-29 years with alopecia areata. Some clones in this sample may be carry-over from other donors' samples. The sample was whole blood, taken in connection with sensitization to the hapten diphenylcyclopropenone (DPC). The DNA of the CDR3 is TGTGCCAGCCTACGGAGGAATGAGCAGTTCTTC. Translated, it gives CASLRRNEQFF.